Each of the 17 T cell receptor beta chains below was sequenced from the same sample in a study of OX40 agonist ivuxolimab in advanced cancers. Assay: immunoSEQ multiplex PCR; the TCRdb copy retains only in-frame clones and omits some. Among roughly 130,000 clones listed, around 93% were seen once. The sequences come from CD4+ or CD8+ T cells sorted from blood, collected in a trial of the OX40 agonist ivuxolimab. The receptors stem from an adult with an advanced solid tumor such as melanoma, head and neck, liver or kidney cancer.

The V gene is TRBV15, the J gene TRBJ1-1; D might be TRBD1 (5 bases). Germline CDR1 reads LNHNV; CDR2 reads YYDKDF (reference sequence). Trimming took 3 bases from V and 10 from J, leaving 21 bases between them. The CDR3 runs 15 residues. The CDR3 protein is CATSSGGAGWGRAFF. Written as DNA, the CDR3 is TGTGCCACCAGCAGTGGAGGGGCGGGCTGGGGAAGAGCTTTCTTT. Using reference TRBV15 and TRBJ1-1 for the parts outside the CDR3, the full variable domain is DAMVIQNPRYQVTQFGKPVTLSCSQTLNHNVMYWYQQKSSQAPKLLFHYYDKDFNNEADTPDNFQSRRPNTSFCFLDIRSPGLGDTAMYLCATSSGGAGWGRAFFGQGTRLTVV.

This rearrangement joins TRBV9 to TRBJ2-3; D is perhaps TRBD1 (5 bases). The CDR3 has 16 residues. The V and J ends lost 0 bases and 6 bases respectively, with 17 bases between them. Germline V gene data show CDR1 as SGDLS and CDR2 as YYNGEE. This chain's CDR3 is CASSVDGPQVTDTQYF. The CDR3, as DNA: TGTGCCAGCAGCGTAGACGGACCACAGGTAACGGATACGCAGTATTTT.

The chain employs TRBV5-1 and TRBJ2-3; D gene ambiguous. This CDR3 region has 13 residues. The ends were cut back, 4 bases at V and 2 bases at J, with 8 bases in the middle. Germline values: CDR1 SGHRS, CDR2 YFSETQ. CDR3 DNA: TGCGCCAGCAGCGGGTCCTACACAGATACGCAGTATTTT. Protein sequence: CASSGSYTDTQYF.

This CDR3 reads CASSLGRLNTGELFF. The CDR3, as DNA: TGTGCCAGCAGCTTGGGGCGGCTCAACACCGGGGAGCTGTTTTTT. V usage is TRBV5-6 and J usage is TRBJ2-2, with unresolved D. V was cut by 0 bases and J by 2 bases, with 8 bases left in between. The CDR3 contains 15 residues. CDR1 is SGHDT and CDR2 is YYEEEE in the germline V gene.

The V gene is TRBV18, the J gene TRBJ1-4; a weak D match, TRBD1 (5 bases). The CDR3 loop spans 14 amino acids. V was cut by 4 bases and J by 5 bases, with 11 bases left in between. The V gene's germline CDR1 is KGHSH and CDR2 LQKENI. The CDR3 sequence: CASSQGNGNEKLFF. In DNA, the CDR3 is TGTGCCAGCTCACAGGGGAATGGGAATGAAAAACTGTTTTTT.

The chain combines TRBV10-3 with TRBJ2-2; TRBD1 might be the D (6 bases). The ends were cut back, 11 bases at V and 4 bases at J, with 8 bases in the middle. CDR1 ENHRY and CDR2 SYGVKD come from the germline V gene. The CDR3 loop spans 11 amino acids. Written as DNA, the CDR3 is TGTGCCGGACAGAGCACCGGGGAGCTGTTTTTT. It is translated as CAGQSTGELFF.

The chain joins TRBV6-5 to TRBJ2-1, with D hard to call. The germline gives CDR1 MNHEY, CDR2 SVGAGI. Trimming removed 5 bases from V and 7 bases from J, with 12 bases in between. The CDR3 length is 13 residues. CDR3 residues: CASSPGTANEQFF. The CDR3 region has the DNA TGTGCCAGCAGTCCCGGAACCGCAAATGAGCAGTTCTTC.

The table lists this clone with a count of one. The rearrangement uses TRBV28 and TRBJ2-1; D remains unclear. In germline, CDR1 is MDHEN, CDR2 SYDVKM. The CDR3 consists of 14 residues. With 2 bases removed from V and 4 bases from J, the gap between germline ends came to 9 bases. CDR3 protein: CASSLRNRYNEQFF. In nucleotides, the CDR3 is TGTGCCAGCAGTTTAAGAAACAGATACAATGAGCAGTTCTTC.

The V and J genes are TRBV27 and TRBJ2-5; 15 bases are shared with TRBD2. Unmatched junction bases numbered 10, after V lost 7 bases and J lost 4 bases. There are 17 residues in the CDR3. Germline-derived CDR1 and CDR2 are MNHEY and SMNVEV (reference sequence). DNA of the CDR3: TGTGCCAGCAAGGGACTAGCGGGAGGAGAGTGGCCAGAGACCCAGTACTTC. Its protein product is CASKGLAGGEWPETQYF.

Written as DNA, the CDR3 is TGTGCCAGATCCTATACAGGGGATAGCACTGAAGCTTTCTTT. Translation: CARSYTGDSTEAFF. The genes are TRBV2 and TRBJ1-1, with 7 bases aligning to TRBD1. The V and J ends lost 9 bases and 4 bases, in that order; junction bases with no gene match: 11. This CDR3 is built from 14 residues. Germline CDR1 SNHLY, CDR2 FYNNEI.

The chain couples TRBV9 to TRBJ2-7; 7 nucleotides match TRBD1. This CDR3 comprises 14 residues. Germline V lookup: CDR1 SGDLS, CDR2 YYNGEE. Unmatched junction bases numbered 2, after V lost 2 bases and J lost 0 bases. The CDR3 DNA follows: TGTGCCAGCAGCGTTGGGACAGTCTCCTACGAGCAGTACTTC. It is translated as CASSVGTVSYEQYF.

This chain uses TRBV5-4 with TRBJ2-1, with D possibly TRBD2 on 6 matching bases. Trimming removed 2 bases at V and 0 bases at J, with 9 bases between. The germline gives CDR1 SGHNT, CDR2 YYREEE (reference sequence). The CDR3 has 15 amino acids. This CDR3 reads CASSFRRGSYNEQFF. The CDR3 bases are TGTGCCAGCAGCTTCCGGCGGGGCTCCTACAATGAGCAGTTCTTC.

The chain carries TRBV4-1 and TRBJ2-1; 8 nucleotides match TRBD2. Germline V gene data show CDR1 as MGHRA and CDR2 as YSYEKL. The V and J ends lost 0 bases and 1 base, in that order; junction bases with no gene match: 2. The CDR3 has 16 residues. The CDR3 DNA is TGCGCCAGCAGCCAAGAGGGGACTAGGTCCTACAATGAGCAGTTCTTC. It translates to CASSQEGTRSYNEQFF.

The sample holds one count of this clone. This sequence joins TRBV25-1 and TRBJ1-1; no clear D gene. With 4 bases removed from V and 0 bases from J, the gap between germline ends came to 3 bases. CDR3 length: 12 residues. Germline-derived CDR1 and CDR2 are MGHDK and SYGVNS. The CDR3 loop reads CASSGVNTEAFF. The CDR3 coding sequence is TGTGCCAGCAGTGGGGTGAACACTGAAGCTTTCTTT.

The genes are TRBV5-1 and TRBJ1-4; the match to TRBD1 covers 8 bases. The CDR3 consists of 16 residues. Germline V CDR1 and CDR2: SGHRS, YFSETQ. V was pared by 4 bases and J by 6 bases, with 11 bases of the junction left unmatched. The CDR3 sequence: CASSTTNRGGDEKLFF. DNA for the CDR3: TGCGCCAGCAGCACTACCAACAGGGGGGGCGATGAAAAACTGTTTTTT.

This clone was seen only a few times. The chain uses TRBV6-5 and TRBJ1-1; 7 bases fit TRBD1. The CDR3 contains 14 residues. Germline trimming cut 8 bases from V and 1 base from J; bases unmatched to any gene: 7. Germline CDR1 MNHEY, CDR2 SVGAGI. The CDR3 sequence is CASRRGQTNTEAFF. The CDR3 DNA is TGTGCCAGCCGACGGGGACAGACGAACACTGAAGCTTTCTTT.

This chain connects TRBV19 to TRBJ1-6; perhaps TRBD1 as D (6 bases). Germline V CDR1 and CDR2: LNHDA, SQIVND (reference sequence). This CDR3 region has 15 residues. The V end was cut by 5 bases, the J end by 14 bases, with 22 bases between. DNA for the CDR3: TGTGCCAGTAGTCCCCTCAGTGGGGGGCGCATGACCCTCCACTTT. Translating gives CASSPLSGGRMTLHF.